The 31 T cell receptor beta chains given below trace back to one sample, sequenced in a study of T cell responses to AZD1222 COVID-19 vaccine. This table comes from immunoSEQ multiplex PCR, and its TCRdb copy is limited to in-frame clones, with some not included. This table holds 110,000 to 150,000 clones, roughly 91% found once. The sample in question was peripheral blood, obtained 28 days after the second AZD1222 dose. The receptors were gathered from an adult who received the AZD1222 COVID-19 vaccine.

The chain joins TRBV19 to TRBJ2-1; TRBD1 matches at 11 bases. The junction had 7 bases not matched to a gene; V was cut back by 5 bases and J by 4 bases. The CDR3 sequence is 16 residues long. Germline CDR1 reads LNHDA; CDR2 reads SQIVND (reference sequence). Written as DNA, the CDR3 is TGTGCCAGTAGTTCGTTAGGACAGGGGGCGTACAATGAGCAGTTCTTC. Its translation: CASSSLGQGAYNEQFF.

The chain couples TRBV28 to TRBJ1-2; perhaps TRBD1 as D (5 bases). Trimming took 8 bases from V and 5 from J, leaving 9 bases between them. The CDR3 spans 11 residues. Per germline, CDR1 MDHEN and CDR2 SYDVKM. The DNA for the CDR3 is TGTGCCAGCCTGGGGGGGTATGGCTACACCTTC. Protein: CASLGGYGYTF.

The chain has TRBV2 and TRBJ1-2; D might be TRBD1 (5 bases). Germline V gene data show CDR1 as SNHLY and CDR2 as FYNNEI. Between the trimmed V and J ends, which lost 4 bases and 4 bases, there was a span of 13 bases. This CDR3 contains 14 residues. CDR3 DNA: TGTGCCAGCAGTGGTCAGGGCACAATCTATGGCTACACCTTC. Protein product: CASSGQGTIYGYTF.

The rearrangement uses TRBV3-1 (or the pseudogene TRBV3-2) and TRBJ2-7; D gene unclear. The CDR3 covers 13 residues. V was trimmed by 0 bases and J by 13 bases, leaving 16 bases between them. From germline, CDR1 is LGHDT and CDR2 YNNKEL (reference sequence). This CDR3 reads CASSQDQPPPRYF. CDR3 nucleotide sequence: TGTGCCAGCAGCCAAGATCAACCACCCCCTCGTTACTTC.

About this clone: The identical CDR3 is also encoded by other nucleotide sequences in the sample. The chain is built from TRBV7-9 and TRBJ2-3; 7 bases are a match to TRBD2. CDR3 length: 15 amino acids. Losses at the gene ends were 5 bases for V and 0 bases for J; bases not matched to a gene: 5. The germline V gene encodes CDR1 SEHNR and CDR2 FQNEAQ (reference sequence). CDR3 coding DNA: TGTGCCAGCAGCCCCGGAGCGGGGAGCACAGATACGCAGTATTTT. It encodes CASSPGAGSTDTQYF.

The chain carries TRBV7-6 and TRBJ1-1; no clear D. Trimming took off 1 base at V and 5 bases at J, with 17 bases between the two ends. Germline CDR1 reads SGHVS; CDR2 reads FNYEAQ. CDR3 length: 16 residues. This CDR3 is CASSLEPGKVGTEAFF. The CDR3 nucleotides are TGTGCCAGCAGCTTAGAACCGGGGAAAGTTGGGACTGAAGCTTTCTTT.

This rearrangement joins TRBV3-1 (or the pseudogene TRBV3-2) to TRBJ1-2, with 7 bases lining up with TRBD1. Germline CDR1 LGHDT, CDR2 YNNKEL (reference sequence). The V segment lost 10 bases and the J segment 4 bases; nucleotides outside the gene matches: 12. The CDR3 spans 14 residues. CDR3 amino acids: CATRGLTGLYGYTF. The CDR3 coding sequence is TGTGCCACTAGGGGGCTGACAGGGCTCTATGGCTACACCTTC.

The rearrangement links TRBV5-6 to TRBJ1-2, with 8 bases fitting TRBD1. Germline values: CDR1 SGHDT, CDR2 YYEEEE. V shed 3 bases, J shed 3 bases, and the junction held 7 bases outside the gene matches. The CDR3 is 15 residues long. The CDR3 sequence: CASSSRQGLDYGYTF. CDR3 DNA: TGTGCCAGCAGCTCCCGACAGGGGCTGGACTATGGCTACACCTTC.

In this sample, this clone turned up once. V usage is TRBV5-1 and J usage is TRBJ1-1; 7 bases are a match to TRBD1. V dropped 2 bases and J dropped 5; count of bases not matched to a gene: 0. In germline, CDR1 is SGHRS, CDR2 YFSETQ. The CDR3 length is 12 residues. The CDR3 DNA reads TGCGCCAGCAGCTTACAGGGGACTGAAGCTTTCTTT. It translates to CASSLQGTEAFF.

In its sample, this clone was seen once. The DNA of the CDR3 is TGTGCCAGCAGAGGGTGGACTAATGAAAAACTGTTTTTT. This translates into CASRGWTNEKLFF. The V and J genes are TRBV5-5 and TRBJ1-4; D gene unclear. Germline CDR1 and CDR2: SGHKS and YYEKEE (reference sequence). V was cut by 5 bases and J by 2 bases, with 7 bases left in between. The CDR3 has 13 residues. The complete variable domain, with remaining parts taken from reference TRBV5-5 and TRBJ1-4, reads DAGVTQSPTHLIKTRGQQVTLRCSPISGHKSVSWYQQVLGQGPQFIFQYYEKEERGRGNFPDRFSARQFPNYSSELNVNALLLGDSALYLCASRGWTNEKLFFGSGTQLSVL.

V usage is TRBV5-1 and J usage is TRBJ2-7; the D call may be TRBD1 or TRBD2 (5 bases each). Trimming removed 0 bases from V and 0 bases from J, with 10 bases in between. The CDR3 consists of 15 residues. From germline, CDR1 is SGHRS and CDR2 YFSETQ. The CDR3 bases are TGCGCCAGCAGCTTGGATGGGGGAAGCTCCTACGAGCAGTACTTC. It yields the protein CASSLDGGSSYEQYF.

CDR3 sequence: CASSLRLSTGELFF. CDR3 in DNA: TGTGCCAGCAGCTTAAGACTATCCACCGGGGAGCTGTTTTTT. The genes are TRBV7-3 and TRBJ2-2, with a tentative D call TRBD2 (5 bases). This CDR3 region has 14 residues. The V gene lost 1 base and the J gene lost 4 bases, with 7 bases spanning the gap. In germline, CDR1 is SGHTA, CDR2 FQGTGA.

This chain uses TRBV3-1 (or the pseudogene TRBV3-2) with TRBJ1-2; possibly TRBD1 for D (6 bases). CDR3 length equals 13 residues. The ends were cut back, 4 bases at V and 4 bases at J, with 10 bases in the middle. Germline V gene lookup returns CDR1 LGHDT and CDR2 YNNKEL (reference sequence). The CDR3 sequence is CASSPPTGYGYTF. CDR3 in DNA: TGTGCCAGCAGCCCTCCGACAGGCTATGGCTACACCTTC.

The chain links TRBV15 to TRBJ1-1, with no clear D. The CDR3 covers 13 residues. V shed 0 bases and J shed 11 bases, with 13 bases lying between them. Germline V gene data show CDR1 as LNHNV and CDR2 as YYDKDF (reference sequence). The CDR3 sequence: CATSRELGGGAFF. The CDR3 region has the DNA TGTGCCACCAGCAGAGAACTCGGCGGCGGGGCTTTCTTT.

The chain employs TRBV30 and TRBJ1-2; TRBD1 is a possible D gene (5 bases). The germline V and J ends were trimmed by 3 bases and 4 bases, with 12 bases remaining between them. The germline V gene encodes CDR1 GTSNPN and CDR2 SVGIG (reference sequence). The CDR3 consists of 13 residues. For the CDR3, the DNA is TGTGCCTGGAGGGAGGGGCAGGGCTATGGCTACACCTTC. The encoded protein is CAWREGQGYGYTF.

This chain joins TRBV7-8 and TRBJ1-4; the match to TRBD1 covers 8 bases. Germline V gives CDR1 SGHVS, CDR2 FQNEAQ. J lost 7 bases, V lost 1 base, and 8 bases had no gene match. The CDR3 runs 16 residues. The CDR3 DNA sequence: TGTGCCAGCAGCTTAGGGTGGTCAGGGGGCGGTGAAAAACTGTTTTTT. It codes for CASSLGWSGGGEKLFF.

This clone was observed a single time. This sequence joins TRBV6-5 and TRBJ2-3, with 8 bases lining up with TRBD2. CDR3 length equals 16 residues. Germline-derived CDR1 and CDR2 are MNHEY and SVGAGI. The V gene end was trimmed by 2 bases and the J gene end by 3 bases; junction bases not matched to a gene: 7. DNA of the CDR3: TGTGCCAGCAGTTACAGTAGCGGGGAGGTTACAGATACGCAGTATTTT. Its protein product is CASSYSSGEVTDTQYF.

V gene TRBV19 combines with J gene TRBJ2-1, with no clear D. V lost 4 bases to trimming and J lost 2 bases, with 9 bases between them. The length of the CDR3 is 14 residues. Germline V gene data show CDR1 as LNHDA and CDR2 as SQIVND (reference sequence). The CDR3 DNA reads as TGTGCCAGTAGTAGGTGGGATGCCTACAATGAGCAGTTCTTC. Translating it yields CASSRWDAYNEQFF.

The chain's CDR3 is CSVGVGIGELFF. In nucleotides, the CDR3 is TGCAGCGTTGGGGTAGGAATCGGGGAGCTGTTTTTT. The rearrangement links TRBV29-1 to TRBJ2-2, with D hard to call. The CDR3 is 12 residues long. The germline CDR1 and CDR2 sequences are SQVTM and ANQGSEA. V lost 4 bases and J lost 7, with 10 bases in between.

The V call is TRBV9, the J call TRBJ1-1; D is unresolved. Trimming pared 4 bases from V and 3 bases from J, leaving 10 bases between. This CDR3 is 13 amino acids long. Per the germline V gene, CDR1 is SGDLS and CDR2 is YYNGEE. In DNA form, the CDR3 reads TGTGCCAGCAGCTCACATGTGGACACTGAAGCTTTCTTT. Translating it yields CASSSHVDTEAFF.

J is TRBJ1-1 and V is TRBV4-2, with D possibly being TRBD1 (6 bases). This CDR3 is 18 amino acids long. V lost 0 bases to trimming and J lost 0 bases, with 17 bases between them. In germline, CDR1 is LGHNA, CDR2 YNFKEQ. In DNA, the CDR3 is TGTGCCAGCAGCCAAGACACGGGGTCCAGGGGCATGAACACTGAAGCTTTCTTT. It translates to CASSQDTGSRGMNTEAFF.

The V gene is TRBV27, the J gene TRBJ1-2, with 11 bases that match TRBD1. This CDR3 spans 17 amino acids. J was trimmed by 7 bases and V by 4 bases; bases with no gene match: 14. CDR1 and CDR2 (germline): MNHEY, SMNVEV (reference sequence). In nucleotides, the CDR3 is TGTGCCAGCAGTTCCCTCGGACAGGGGGCATATCTCCTTGGCTACACCTTC. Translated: CASSSLGQGAYLLGYTF.

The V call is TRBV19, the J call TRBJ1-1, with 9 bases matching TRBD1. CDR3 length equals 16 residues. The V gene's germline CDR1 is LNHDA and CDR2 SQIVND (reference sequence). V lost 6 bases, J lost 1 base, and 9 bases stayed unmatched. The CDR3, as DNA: TGTGCCAGTAGCCCTCGACAGGGGGAGGGGAACACTGAAGCTTTCTTT. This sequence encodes CASSPRQGEGNTEAFF.

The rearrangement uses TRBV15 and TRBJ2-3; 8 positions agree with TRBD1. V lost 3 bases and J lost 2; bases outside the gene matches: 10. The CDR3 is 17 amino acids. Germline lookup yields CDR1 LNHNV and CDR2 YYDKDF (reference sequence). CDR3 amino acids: CATSRGQAVLSTDTQYF. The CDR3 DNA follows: TGTGCCACCAGCAGGGGACAGGCGGTCCTATCCACAGATACGCAGTATTTT.

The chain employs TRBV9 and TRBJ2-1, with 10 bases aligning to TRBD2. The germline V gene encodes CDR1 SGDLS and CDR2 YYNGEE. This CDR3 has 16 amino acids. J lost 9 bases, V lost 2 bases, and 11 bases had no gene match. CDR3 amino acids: CASSVSAPSGGGEQFF. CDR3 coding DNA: TGTGCCAGCAGCGTTTCGGCGCCTAGCGGGGGTGGTGAGCAGTTCTTC. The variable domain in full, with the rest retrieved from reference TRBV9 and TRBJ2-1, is DSGVTQTPKHLITATGQRVTLRCSPRSGDLSVYWYQQSLDQGLQFLIQYYNGEERAKGNILERFSAQQFPDLHSELNLSSLELGDSALYFCASSVSAPSGGGEQFFGPGTRLTVL.

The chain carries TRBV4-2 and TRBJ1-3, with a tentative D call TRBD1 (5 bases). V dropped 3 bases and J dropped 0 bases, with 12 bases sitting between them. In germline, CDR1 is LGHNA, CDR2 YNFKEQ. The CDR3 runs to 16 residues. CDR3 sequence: CASSQEGFSSGNTIYF. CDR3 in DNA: TGTGCCAGCAGCCAGGAGGGGTTCAGCTCTGGAAACACCATATATTTT.

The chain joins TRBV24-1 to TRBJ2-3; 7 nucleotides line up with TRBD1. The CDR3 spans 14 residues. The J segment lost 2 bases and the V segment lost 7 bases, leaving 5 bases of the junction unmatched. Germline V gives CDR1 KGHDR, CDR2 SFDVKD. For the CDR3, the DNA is TGTGCCACCAGCCCCACAGGGGTCACAGATACGCAGTATTTT. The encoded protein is CATSPTGVTDTQYF.

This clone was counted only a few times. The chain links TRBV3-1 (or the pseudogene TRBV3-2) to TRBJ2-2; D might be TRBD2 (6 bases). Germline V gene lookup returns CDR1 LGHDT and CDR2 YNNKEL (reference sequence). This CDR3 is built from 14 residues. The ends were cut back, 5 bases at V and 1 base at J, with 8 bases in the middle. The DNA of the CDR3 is TGTGCCAGCAGCTGGGACTTGAACACCGGGGAGCTGTTTTTT. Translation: CASSWDLNTGELFF.

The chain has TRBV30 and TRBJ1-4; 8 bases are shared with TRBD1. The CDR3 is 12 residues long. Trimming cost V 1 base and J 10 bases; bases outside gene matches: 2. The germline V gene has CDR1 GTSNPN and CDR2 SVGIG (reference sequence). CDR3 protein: CAWSGGTGKLFF. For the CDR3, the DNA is TGTGCCTGGAGTGGGGGGACAGGAAAACTGTTTTTT. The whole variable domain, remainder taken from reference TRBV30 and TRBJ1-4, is SQTIHQWPATLVQPVGSPLSLECTVEGTSNPNLYWYRQAAGRGLQLLFYSVGIGQISSEVPQNLSASRPQDRQFILSSKKLLLSDSGFYLCAWSGGTGKLFFGSGTQLSVL.

CDR3 coding DNA: TGCGCCAGCAACGCAATCCGGCCGACAGACGAGGTTAATGAGCAGTTCTTC. It encodes CASNAIRPTDEVNEQFF. The gene calls are TRBV5-1 and TRBJ2-1; TRBD1 might be the D (5 bases). CDR3 size: 17 residues. Per the germline V gene, CDR1 is SGHRS and CDR2 is YFSETQ. Trimming cost V 6 bases and J 7 bases, with 26 bases left between them. Combining the CDR3 with reference TRBV5-1 and TRBJ2-1 gives the whole variable domain KAGVTQTPRYLIKTRGQQVTLSCSPISGHRSVSWYQQTPGQGLQFLFEYFSETQRNKGNFPGRFSGRQFSNSRSEMNVSTLELGDSALYLCASNAIRPTDEVNEQFFGPGTRLTVL.

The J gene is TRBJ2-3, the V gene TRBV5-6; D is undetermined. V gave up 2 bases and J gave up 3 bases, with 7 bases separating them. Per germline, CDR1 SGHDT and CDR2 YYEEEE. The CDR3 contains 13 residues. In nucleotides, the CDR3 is TGTGCCAGCAGCTTCCCTGGTACAGATACGCAGTATTTT. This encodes CASSFPGTDTQYF.